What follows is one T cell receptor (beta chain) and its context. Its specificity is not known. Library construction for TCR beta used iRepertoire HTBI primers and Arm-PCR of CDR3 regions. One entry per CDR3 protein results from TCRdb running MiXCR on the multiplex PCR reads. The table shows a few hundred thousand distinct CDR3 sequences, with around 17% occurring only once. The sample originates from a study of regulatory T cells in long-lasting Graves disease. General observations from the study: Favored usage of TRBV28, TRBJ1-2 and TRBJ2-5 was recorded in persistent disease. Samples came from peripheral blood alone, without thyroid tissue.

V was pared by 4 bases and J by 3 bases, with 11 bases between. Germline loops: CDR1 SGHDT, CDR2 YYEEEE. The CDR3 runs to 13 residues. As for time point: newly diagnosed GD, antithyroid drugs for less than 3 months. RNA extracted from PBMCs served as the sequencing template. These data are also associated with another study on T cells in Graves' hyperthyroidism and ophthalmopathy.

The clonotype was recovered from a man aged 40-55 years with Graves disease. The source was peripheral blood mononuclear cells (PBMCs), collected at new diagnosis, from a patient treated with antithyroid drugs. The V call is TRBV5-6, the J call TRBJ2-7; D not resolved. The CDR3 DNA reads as TGTGCCAGCAGCACGACAAAAAACTACGAGCAGTACTTC. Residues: CASSTTKNYEQYF.